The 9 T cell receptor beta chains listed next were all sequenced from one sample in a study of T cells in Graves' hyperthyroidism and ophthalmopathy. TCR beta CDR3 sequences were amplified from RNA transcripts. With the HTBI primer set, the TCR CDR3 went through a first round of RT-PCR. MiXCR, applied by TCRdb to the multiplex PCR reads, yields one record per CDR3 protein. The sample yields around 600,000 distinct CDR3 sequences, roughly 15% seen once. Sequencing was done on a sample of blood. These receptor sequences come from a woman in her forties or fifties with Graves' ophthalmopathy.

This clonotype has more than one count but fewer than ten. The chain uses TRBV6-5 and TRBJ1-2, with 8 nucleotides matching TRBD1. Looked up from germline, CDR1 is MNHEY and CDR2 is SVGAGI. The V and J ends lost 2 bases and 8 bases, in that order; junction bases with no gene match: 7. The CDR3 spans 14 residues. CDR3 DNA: TGTGCCAGCAGTTACACATGGACAGGGTACGGCTACACCTTC. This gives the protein CASSYTWTGYGYTF.

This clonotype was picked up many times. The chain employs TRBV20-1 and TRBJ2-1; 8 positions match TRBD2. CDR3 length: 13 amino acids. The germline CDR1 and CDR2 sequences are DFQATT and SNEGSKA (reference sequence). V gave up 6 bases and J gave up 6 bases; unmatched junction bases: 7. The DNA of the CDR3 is TGCAGTGCGTCGCCGGGACTAGGCAATGAGCAGTTCTTC. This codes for CSASPGLGNEQFF.

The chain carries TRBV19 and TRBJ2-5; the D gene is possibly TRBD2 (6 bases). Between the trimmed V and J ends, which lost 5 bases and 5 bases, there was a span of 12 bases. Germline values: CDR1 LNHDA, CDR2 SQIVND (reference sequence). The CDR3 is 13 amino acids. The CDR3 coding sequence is TGTGCCAGTAGTCCCCGGGAGTGGGAGACCCAGTACTTC. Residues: CASSPREWETQYF.

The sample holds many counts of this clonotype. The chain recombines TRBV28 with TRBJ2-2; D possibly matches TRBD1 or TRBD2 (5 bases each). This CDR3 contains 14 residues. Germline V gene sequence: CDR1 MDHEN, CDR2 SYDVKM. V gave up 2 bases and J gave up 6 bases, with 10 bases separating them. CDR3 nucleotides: TGTGCCAGCAGTTTAATTAGGGGACCCGGGGAGCTGTTTTTT. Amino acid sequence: CASSLIRGPGELFF.

In DNA form, the CDR3 reads TGCGCCAGCAGCTTGGAAGGGGGGATGAGTGGCTACACCTTC. This translates into CASSLEGGMSGYTF. The chain links TRBV5-1 to TRBJ1-2, with D perhaps matching TRBD1 (6 bases). CDR3 size: 14 residues. V was clipped by 0 bases and J by 7 bases, with 13 bases between them. CDR1 SGHRS and CDR2 YFSETQ come from the germline V gene.

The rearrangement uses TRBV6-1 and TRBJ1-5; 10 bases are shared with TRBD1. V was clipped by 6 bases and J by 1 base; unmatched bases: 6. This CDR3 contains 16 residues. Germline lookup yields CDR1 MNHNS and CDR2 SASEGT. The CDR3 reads CASSDGQGGSNQPQHF. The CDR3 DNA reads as TGTGCCAGCAGCGACGGACAGGGGGGGAGCAATCAGCCCCAGCATTTT.

The CDR3 region has the DNA TGCAGTGCGAGGGGCTACCATACCTACGAGCAGTACTTC. This translates into CSARGYHTYEQYF. The chain uses TRBV20-1 and TRBJ2-7; D could derive from TRBD1 or TRBD2 (5 bases each). The length of the CDR3 is 13 residues. V was clipped by 6 bases and J by 2 bases, with 14 bases between them. In germline, CDR1 is DFQATT, CDR2 SNEGSKA (reference sequence).

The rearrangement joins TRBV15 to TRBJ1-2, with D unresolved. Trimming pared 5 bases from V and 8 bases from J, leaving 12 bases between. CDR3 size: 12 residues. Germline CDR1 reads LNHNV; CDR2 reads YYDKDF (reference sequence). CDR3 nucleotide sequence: TGTGCCACCAGCTACTATCAGGACGGCTACACCTTC. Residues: CATSYYQDGYTF.

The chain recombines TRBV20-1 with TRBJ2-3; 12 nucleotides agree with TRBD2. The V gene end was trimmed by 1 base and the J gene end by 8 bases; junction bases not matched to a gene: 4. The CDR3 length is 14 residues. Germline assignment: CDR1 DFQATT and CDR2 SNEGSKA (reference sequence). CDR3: CSARGLAGVVTQYF. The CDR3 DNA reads TGCAGTGCTAGAGGACTAGCGGGAGTTGTTACGCAGTATTTT.